This T cell receptor (beta chain) was retrieved from a study of control samples from healthy donors and cancer patients. Produced via immunoSEQ multiplex PCR; TCRdb's table is partial and in-frame only. Among 90,000 to 140,000 clones listed, about four fifths were seen once. Germline values: CDR1 SGHTS, CDR2 YDEGEE. This CDR3 spans 16 amino acids. V was shortened by 1 base and J by 2 bases, with 13 bases between the two germline ends. The sequence was collected from a woman in her forties or fifties in good health. The chain joins TRBV5-8 to TRBJ1-5; D not certain. Source material: blood. The DNA for the CDR3 is TGTGCCAGCAGCTTGTTGAGGGATGGTGGCAATCAGCCCCAGCATTTT. Its translation: CASSLLRDGGNQPQHF.